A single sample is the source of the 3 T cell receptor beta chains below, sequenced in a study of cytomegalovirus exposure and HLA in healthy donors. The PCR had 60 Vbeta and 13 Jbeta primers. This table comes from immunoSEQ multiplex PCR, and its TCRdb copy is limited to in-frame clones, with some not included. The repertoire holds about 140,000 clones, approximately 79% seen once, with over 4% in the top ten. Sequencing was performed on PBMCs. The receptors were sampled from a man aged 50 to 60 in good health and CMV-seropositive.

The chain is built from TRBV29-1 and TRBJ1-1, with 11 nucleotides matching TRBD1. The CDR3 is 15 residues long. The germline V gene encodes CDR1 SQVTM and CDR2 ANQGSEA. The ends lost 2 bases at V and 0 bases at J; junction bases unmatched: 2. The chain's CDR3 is CSVERDRGVNTEAFF. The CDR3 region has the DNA TGCAGCGTTGAAAGGGACAGGGGGGTGAACACTGAAGCTTTCTTT.

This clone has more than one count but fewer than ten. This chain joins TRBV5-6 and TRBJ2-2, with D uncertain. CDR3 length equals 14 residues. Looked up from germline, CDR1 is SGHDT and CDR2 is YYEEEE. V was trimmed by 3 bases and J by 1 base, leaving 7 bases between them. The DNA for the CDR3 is TGTGCCAGCAGCTGGGCAGGGAACACCGGGGAGCTGTTTTTT. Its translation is CASSWAGNTGELFF.

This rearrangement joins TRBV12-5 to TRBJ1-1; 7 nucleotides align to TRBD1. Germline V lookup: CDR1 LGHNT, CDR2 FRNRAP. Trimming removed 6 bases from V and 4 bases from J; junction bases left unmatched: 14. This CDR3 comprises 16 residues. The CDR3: CASGLLQGRGGTEAFF. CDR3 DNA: TGTGCTAGTGGCCTTCTACAGGGGCGGGGTGGCACTGAAGCTTTCTTT.